These 12 T cell receptor beta chains came from one sample sequenced in a study of blood T cell repertoires in COVID-19. Sequencing was performed with immunoSEQ multiplex PCR; in TCRdb, only in-frame clones are kept and a portion is missing. The sample holds approximately 160,000 clones, roughly 80% seen once. Sequenced sample: peripheral blood. The receptor set was obtained from a woman older than 75 with acute or convalescent COVID-19.

The chain combines TRBV11-3 with TRBJ2-1; 13 bases align to TRBD2. The V gene's germline CDR1 is SGHNT and CDR2 YENEEA. The CDR3 totals 15 residues. With V trimmed by 5 bases and J by 7 bases, 5 bases remained unmatched. The DNA for the CDR3 is TGTGCCAGCAGCCGGACTAGCGGGAGTGTTAATGAGCAGTTCTTC. It is translated as CASSRTSGSVNEQFF.

The rearrangement links TRBV6-5 to TRBJ2-2; perhaps TRBD2 as D (6 bases). Per the germline V gene, CDR1 is MNHEY and CDR2 is SVGAGI. The CDR3 is made up of 16 amino acids. The V and J ends lost 0 bases and 0 bases respectively, with 8 bases between them. CDR3 residues: CASSYSGGSNTGELFF. The DNA for the CDR3 is TGTGCCAGCAGTTACTCCGGGGGATCGAACACCGGGGAGCTGTTTTTT.

The sample holds one count of this clone. This rearrangement joins TRBV19 to TRBJ1-5, with 8 bases aligning to TRBD1. V was pared by 6 bases and J by 2 bases, with 6 bases of the junction left unmatched. The CDR3 consists of 15 residues. CDR1 is LNHDA, CDR2 SQIVND, per germline (reference sequence). CDR3 nucleotide sequence: TGTGCCAGTAGCAACCAGGGGGCTGGCAATCAGCCCCAGCATTTT. Amino acid sequence: CASSNQGAGNQPQHF. The variable domain in full, completed from reference TRBV19 and TRBJ1-5, reads DGGITQSPKYLFRKEGQNVTLSCEQNLNHDAMYWYRQDPGQGLRLIYYSQIVNDFQKGDIAEGYSVSREKKESFPLTVTSAQKNPTAFYLCASSNQGAGNQPQHFGDGTRLSIL.

This clone has a single count. The gene calls are TRBV2 and TRBJ2-3; 9 bases fit TRBD2. Germline values: CDR1 SNHLY, CDR2 FYNNEI. This CDR3 has 14 residues. V was clipped by 6 bases and J by 2 bases; unmatched bases: 3. The DNA of the CDR3 is TGTGCCAGCAGACTAGCGGGTTACACAGATACGCAGTATTTT. Translation gives CASRLAGYTDTQYF.

This chain joins TRBV27 and TRBJ2-3; 8 positions match TRBD1. Germline V gene lookup returns CDR1 MNHEY and CDR2 SMNVEV (reference sequence). Trimming removed 4 bases from V and 1 base from J; junction bases left unmatched: 13. The CDR3 length is 18 residues. The CDR3 DNA sequence: TGTGCCAGCAGTTCCAGGCTCCGGGACAGGACTCGCACAGATACGCAGTATTTT. This encodes CASSSRLRDRTRTDTQYF.

J is TRBJ2-1 and V is TRBV10-1; 9 bases map to TRBD2. V dropped 3 bases and J dropped 2; count of bases not matched to a gene: 5. CDR3 size: 16 residues. Germline V gene data show CDR1 as WNHNN and CDR2 as SYGVQD (reference sequence). CDR3 nucleotides: TGCGCCAGCAGTGACCTTAGCGGGAGTCCCTACAATGAGCAGTTCTTC. This encodes CASSDLSGSPYNEQFF.

This chain links TRBV2 with TRBJ1-2, with 7 bases that match TRBD1. The CDR3 runs 14 residues. The germline gives CDR1 SNHLY, CDR2 FYNNEI. V was pared by 10 bases and J by 0 bases, with 8 bases of the junction left unmatched. CDR3 DNA: TGTGCCATCGACATACAGGGGACTAACTATGGCTACACCTTC. The encoded protein is CAIDIQGTNYGYTF.

The CDR3 nucleotides read TGCGCCAGCAGTGACAGGGCTGGCGGCTACACCTTC. Its translation: CASSDRAGGYTF. V and J are TRBV5-1 and TRBJ1-2, with 7 positions matching TRBD1. Trimming took 5 bases from V and 8 from J; bases not matched to a gene: 6. Germline V lookup: CDR1 SGHRS, CDR2 YFSETQ. The CDR3 is 12 residues long. Filled out from reference TRBV5-1 and TRBJ1-2, the complete variable domain reads KAGVTQTPRYLIKTRGQQVTLSCSPISGHRSVSWYQQTPGQGLQFLFEYFSETQRNKGNFPGRFSGRQFSNSRSEMNVSTLELGDSALYLCASSDRAGGYTFGSGTRLTVV.

The J gene is TRBJ1-2, the V gene TRBV18; D might be TRBD1 (5 bases). Germline V CDR1 and CDR2: KGHSH, LQKENI. V was pared by 3 bases and J by 6 bases, with 8 bases between. This CDR3 is 12 amino acids long. The CDR3 nucleotides read TGTGCCAGCTCACCCAGGGTGGATGGCTACACCTTC. Its translation is CASSPRVDGYTF.

This chain connects TRBV5-1 to TRBJ2-7, with 13 bases aligning to TRBD2. The CDR3 contains 16 residues. CDR1 and CDR2 from the germline V gene are SGHRS and YFSETQ. V dropped 0 bases and J dropped 2; count of bases not matched to a gene: 2. The CDR3 bases are TGCGCCAGCAGCTTGGAGGGACTAGCGGGACCCTACGAGCAGTACTTC. Protein product: CASSLEGLAGPYEQYF.

This clone was found a few times. This chain joins TRBV30 and TRBJ2-5; tentatively, D is TRBD2 (6 bases). The CDR3 runs 18 residues. Trimming left V 3 bases short and J 2 bases short, with 25 bases between. Germline V gives CDR1 GTSNPN, CDR2 SVGIG (reference sequence). The CDR3 DNA reads as TGTGCCTGGAGACCCGGGTTTAGTTTCGGGAGTTGGCAAGAGACCCAGTACTTC. Its protein product is CAWRPGFSFGSWQETQYF.

In its sample, this clone was seen a few times. The genes are TRBV19 and TRBJ1-5; tentatively, D is TRBD1 (5 bases). The CDR3 sequence is 13 residues long. Germline V gene lookup returns CDR1 LNHDA and CDR2 SQIVND (reference sequence). V was shortened by 4 bases and J by 7 bases, with 11 bases between the two germline ends. The CDR3 DNA sequence: TGTGCCAGTAGTACAGGGATTCGGCAGCCCCAGCATTTT. This codes for CASSTGIRQPQHF.